This TCR beta chain was sequenced in a study of shared clonotypes between healthy human individuals. Here immunoSEQ multiplex PCR was the method, and the copy in TCRdb shows in-frame clones only, minus some. The sample lists about 1.1 million clones, 60% to 80% occurring once. Findings and caveats of the study: Among donors, the sharing of clonotypes was expected to be influenced by sequencing depth.

This CDR3 spans 18 amino acids. V shed 6 bases and J 1 base; nucleotides not matched to a gene: 12. CDR1 and CDR2 from the germline V gene are MNHEY and SMNVEV (reference sequence). Note on this clone: Its antigen is as yet unknown.

Input material: memory CD4+ T cells from PBMCs. The subset denotes: CD45RA-negative fraction. This sequence originates from a man aged 18 to 29 in good health. Some clones in this sample may be carry-over from other donors' samples. V gene TRBV27 combines with J gene TRBJ2-3; 11 nucleotides line up with TRBD2. CDR3 protein: CASRAGLAGGLRTDTQYF. Here the CDR3 DNA reads TGTGCCAGCAGGGCTGGACTAGCGGGTGGCCTGCGCACAGATACGCAGTATTTT.